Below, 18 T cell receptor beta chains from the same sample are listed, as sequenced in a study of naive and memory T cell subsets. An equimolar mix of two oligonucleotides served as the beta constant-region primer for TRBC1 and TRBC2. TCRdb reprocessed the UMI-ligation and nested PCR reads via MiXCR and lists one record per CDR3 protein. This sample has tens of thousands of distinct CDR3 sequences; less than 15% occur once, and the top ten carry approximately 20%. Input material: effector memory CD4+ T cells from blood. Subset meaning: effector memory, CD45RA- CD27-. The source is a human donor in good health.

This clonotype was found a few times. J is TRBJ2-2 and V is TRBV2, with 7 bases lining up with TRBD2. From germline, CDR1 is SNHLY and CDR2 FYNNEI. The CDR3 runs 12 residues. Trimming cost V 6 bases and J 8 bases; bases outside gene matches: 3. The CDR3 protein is CASSTGGGELFF. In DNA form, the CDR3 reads TGTGCCAGCAGCACGGGGGGTGGGGAGCTGTTTTTT.

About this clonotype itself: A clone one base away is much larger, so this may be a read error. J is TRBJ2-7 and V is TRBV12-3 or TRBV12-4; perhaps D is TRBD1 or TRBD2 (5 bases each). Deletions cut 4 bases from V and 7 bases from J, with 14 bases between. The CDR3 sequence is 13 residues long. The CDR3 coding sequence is TGTGCCAGCAGTTGGGGGACCGACAGAGAGCAGTACTTC. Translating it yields CASSWGTDREQYF.

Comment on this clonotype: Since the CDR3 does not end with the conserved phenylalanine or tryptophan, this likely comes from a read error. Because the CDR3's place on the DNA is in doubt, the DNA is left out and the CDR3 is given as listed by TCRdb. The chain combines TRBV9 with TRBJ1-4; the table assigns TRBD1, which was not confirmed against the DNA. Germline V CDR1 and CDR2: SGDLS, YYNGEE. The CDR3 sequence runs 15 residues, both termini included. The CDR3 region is CASSPQGLGAEKLGC.

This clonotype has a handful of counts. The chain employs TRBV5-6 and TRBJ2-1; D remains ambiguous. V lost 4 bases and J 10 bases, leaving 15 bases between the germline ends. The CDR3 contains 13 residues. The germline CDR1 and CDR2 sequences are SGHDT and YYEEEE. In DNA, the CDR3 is TGTGCCAGCAGCCCGATACTACGCGGCGAGCAGTTCTTC. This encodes CASSPILRGEQFF.

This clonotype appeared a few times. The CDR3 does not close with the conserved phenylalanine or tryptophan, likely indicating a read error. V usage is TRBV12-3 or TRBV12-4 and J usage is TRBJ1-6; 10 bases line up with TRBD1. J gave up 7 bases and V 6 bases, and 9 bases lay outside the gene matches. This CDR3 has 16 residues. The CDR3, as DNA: TGTGCCAGCAGCCCAGAGCCGGGACAGGGGAATTCACCCCTCCACTCT. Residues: CASSPEPGQGNSPLHS.

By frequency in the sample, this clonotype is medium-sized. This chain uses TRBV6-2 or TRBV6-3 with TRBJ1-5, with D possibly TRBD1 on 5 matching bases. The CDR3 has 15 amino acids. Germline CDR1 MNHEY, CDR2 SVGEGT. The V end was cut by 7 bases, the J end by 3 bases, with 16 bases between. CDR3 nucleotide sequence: TGTGCCAGCACTCAGGGTCAGGGATACAATCAGCCCCAGCATTTT. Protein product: CASTQGQGYNQPQHF.

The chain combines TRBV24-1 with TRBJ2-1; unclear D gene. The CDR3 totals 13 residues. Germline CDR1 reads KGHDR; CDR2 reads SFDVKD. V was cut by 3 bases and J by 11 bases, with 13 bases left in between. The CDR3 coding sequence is TGTGCCACCAGTGATGGGTTTTTGGAAAAGCAGTTCTTC. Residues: CATSDGFLEKQFF.

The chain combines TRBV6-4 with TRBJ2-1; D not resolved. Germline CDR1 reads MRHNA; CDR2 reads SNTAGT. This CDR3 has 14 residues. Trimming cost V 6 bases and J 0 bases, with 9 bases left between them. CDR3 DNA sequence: TGTGCCAGCAGGGGTATGAGCTCCTACAATGAGCAGTTCTTC. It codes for CASRGMSSYNEQFF.

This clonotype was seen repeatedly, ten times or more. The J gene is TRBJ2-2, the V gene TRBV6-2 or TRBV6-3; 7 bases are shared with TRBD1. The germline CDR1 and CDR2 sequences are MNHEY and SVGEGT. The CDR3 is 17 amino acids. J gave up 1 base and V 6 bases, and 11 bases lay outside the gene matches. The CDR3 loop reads CASSSNTGTENTGELFF. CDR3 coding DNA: TGTGCCAGCAGCTCTAATACCGGGACAGAGAACACCGGGGAGCTGTTTTTT.

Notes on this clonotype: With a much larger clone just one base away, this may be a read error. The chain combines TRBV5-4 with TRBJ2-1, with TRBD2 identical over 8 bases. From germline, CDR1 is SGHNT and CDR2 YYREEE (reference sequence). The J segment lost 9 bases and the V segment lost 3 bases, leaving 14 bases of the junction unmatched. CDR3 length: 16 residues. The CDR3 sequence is CASSSGGSGSLGEQFF. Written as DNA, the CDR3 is TGTGCCAGCAGCTCTGGTGGGAGCGGGAGCTTGGGTGAGCAGTTCTTC.

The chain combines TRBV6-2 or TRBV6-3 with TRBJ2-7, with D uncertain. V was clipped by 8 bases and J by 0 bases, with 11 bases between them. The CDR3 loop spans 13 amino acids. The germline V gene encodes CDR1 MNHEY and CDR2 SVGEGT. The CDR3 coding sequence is TGTGCCAGCCGCTCCGCTAACTCCTACGAGCAGTACTTC. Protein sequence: CASRSANSYEQYF.

CDR3 protein: CASSQGLMTGELFF. Here the CDR3 DNA reads TGCGCCAGCAGCCAAGGACTCATGACCGGGGAGCTGTTTTTT. The chain recombines TRBV4-3 with TRBJ2-2; D is uncertain. Trimming removed 1 base at V and 5 bases at J, with 8 bases between. From germline, CDR1 is LGHNA and CDR2 YSLEER. The CDR3 runs to 14 residues.

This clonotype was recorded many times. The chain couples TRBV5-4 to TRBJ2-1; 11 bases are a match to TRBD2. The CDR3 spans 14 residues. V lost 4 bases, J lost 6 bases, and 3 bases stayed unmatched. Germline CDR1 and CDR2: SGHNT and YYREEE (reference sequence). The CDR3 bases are TGTGCCAGCAGCCCGGGACTAGCGGTCAATGAGCAGTTCTTC. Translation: CASSPGLAVNEQFF.

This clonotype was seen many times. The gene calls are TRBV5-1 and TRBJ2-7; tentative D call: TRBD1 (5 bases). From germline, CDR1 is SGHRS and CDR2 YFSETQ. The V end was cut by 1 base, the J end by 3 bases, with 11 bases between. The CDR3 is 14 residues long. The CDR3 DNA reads TGCGCCAGCAGCTTGTTCGACAGTAACTACGAGCAGTACTTC. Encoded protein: CASSLFDSNYEQYF.

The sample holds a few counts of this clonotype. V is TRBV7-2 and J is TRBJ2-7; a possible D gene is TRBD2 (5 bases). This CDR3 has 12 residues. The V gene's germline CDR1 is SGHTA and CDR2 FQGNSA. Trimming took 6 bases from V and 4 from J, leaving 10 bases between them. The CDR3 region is CASRSGGYEQYF. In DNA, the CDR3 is TGTGCCAGCAGGTCCGGAGGATACGAGCAGTACTTC.

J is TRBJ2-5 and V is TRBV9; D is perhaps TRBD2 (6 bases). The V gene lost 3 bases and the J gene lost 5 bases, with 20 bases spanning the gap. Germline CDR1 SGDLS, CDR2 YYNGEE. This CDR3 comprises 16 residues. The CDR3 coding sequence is TGTGCCAGCAGCGGATCACTTCAAGGGGAGGTGGAGACCCAGTACTTC. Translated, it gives CASSGSLQGEVETQYF.

The CDR3 here is CASSLGRQAIYGYTF. The CDR3 bases are TGTGCCAGCAGCTTAGGACGACAGGCGATTTACGGCTACACCTTC. This chain uses TRBV7-9 with TRBJ1-2, with a tentative D call TRBD1 (6 bases). The CDR3 spans 15 residues. Germline V gives CDR1 SEHNR, CDR2 FQNEAQ (reference sequence). V was pared by 1 base and J by 8 bases, with 17 bases between.

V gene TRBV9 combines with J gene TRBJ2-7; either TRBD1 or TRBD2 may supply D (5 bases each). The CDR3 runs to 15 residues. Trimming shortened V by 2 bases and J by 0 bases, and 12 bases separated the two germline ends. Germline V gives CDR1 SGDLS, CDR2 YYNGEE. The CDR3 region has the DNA TGTGCCAGCAGCGTCCGGGACGGCTTCTCCTACGAGCAGTACTTC. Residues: CASSVRDGFSYEQYF.